The subject of this entry is one T cell receptor beta chain. Losses at the gene ends were 4 bases for V and 2 bases for J; bases not matched to a gene: 5. The CDR3 runs to 15 residues. Germline CDR1 reads LGHDT; CDR2 reads YNNKEL (reference sequence). This record belongs to a study of blood T cell repertoires in COVID-19. Under the authors' procedure: Reference gene primer amplification gave estimated nucleated cell counts. Here immunoSEQ multiplex PCR was the method, and the copy in TCRdb shows in-frame clones only, minus some. Clone size and the V and J calls come from that table; the DNA yielded D and trimming. The repertoire holds about 94,000 clones, with about 82% as singletons.

The source material was peripheral blood. This TCR derives from a woman in her sixties in a cohort sampled during active or convalescent COVID-19. The V gene is TRBV3-1 (or the pseudogene TRBV3-2), the J gene TRBJ1-2; 9 bases align to TRBD1. The CDR3 nucleotides read TGTGCCAGCAGCCTCCGGGACAGGGAGAACTATGGCTACACCTTC. Translating it yields CASSLRDRENYGYTF.